Described below is a single T cell receptor (beta chain) sequence and its context. Its antigen remains unidentified. The CDR3 is made up of 16 amino acids. From germline, CDR1 is SNHLY and CDR2 FYNNEI. The germline V and J ends were trimmed by 7 bases and 5 bases, with 22 bases remaining between them. This entry comes from a study of identical twins. The study, taken as a whole, reports: There was an excess of low generation probability in the out-of-frame alpha sequences that twins shared. In cord blood, abundant beta clonotypes had fewer insertions; memory showed no trend.

TCRdb reprocessed the 5' RACE reads with MiXCR, giving one entry per CDR3 protein. The data contain about 730,000 distinct CDR3 sequences, 21% of them singletons. The same sample was also studied in work on T cells expressing NK-cell markers.

Sequenced: PBMCs. This clonotype was sampled from a woman under 30 in good health. This rearrangement joins TRBV2 to TRBJ2-3; a weak D match, TRBD2 (7 bases). DNA for the CDR3: TGTGCCAGCAACGAAAATAGGGGGGGGCGGGGAGATACGCAGTATTTT. Translating it yields CASNENRGGRGDTQYF.